These T cell receptor beta chains were read from a single sample in a study of control samples from healthy donors and cancer patients. Assay used: immunoSEQ multiplex PCR; TCRdb lists only in-frame clones, some missing. The sample includes a few hundred thousand clones, around 90% seen only once; the top ten take around 6.8%. The source material was PBMCs. The receptors come from a man aged 35-49 years with head and neck cancer. Both conserved end residues are trimmed from each CDR3.

TRBV7-8 ASSKGLPNTDTQY
TRBV10-3 AIRKSKQGADYGYT
TRBV5-1 ASSWELAGQETQY
TRBV5-1 ASSSGTGGVNEQF
TRBV5-1 ASSLSGGTDTQY
TRBV18 ASSPGQGVYGYT
TRBV18 ASSPYLETQY
TRBV6-1 ASSEAASGRGGSYNEQF
TRBV19 ASSHRARSYEQY
TRBV7-9 ASSSGDRGYGYT
TRBV5-6 ASSLGQRYEQY
TRBV3-1/TRBV3-2 ASSQRAPGGETQY
TRBV19 ASSRQGTTNEKLF